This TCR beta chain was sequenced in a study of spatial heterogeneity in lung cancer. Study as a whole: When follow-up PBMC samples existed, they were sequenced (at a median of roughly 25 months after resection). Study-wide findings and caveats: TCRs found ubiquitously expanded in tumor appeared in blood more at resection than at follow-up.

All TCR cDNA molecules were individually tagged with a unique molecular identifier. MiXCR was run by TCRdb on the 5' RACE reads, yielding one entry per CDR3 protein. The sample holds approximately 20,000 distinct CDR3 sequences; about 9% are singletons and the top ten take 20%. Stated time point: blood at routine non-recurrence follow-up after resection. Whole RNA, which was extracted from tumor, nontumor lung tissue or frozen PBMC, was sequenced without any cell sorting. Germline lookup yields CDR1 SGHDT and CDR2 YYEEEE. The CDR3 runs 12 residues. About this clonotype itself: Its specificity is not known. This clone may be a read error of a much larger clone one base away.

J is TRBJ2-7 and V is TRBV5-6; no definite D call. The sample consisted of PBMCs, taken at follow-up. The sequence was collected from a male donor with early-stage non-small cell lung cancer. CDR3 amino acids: CTSSLWEYEQYF. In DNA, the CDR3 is TGTACCAGCAGCTTGTGGGAATACGAGCAGTACTTC.